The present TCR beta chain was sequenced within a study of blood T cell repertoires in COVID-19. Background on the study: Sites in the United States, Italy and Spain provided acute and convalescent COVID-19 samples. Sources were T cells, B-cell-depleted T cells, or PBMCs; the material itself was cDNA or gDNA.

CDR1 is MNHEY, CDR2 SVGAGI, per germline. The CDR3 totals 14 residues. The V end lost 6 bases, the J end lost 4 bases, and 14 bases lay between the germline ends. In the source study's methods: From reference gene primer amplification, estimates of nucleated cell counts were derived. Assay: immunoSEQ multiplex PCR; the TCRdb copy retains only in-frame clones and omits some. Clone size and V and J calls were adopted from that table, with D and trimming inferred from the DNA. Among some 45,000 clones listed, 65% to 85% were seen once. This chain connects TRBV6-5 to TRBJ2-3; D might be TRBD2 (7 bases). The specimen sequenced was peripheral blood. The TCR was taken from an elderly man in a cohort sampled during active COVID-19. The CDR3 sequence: CASRTRGGADTQYF. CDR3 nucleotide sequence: TGTGCCAGCAGGACAAGGGGGGGGGCAGATACGCAGTATTTT.